In this sample, the clone carrying this TCR beta chain turned up a few times. These data are taken from a study of T cell responses to AZD1222 COVID-19 vaccine. Method: immunoSEQ multiplex PCR; TCRdb's copy keeps in-frame clones and lacks some. The sample lists approximately 97,000 clones; roughly 84% were seen once. V was pared by 2 bases and J by 5 bases, with 18 bases between. The CDR3 spans 16 residues. Germline assignment: CDR1 MNHEY and CDR2 SMNVEV (reference sequence). This specimen consisted of peripheral blood, obtained on day 0 of AZD1222 vaccination. This rearrangement joins TRBV27 to TRBJ1-2, with D possibly TRBD1 on 6 matching bases. This sequence originates from an adult in good health. The CDR3 nucleotides read TGTGCCAGCAGTTTAAGTCGGACAGAACCGTTATATGGCTACACCTTC. Protein sequence: CASSLSRTEPLYGYTF.